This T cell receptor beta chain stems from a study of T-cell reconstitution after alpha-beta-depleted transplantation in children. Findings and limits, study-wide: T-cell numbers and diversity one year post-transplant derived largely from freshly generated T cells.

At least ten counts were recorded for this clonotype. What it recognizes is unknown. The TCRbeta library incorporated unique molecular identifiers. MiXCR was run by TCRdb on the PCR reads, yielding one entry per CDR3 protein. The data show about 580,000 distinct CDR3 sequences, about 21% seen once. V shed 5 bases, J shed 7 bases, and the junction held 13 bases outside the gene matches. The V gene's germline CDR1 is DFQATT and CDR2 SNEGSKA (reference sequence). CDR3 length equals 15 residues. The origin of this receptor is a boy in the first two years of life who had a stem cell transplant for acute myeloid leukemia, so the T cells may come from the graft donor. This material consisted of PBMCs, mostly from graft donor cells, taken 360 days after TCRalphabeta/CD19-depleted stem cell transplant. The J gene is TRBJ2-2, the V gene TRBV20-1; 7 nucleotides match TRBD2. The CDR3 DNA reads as TGCAGTGCTCGCTCCAAGTTCCCGGGGGGCGGGGAGCTGTTTTTT. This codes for CSARSKFPGGGELFF.